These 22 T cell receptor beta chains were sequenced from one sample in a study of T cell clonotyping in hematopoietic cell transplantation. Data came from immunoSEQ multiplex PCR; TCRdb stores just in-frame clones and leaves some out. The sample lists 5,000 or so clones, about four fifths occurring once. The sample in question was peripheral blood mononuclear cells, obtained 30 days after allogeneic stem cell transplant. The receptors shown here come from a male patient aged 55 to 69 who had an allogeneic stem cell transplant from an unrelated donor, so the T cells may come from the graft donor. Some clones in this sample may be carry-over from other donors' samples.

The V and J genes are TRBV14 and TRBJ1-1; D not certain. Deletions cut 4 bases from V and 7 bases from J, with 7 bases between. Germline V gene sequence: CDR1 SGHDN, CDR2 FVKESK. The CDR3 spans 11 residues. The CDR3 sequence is CASSRVGEAFF. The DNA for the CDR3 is TGTGCCAGCAGCCGTGTGGGTGAAGCTTTCTTT.

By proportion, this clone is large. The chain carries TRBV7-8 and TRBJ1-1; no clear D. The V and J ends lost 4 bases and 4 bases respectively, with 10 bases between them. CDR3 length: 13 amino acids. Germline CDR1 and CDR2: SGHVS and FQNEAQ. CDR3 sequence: CASSYPGRTEAFF. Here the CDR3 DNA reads TGTGCCAGCAGCTACCCAGGTCGCACTGAAGCTTTCTTT.

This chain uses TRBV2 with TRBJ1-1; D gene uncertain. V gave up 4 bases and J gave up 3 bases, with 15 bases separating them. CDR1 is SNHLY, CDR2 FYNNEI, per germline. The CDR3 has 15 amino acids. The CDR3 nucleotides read TGTGCCAGCAGTGTTCCACGATCCCGGGACACTGAAGCTTTCTTT. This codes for CASSVPRSRDTEAFF.

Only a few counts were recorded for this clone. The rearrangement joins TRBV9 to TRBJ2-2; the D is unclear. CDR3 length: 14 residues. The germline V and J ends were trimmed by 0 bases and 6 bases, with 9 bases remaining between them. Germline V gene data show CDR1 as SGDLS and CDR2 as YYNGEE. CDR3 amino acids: CASSVGMVSGELFF. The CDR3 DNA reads TGTGCCAGCAGCGTAGGCATGGTGTCCGGGGAGCTGTTTTTT.

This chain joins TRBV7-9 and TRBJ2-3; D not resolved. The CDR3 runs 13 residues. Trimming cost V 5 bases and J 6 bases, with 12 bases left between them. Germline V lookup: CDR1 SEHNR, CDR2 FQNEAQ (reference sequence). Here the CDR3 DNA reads TGTGCCAGCAGCCAAGATACGTGGGATACGCAGTATTTT. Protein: CASSQDTWDTQYF.

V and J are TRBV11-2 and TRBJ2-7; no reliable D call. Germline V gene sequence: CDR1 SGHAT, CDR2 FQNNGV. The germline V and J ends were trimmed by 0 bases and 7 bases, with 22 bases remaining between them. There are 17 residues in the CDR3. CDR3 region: CASSLEWQPLGDWEQYF. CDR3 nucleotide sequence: TGTGCCAGCAGCTTAGAATGGCAGCCCCTTGGTGATTGGGAGCAGTACTTC.

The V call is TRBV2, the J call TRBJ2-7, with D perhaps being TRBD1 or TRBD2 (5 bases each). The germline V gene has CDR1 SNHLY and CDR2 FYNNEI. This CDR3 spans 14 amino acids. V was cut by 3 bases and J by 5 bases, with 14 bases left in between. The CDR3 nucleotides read TGTGCCAGCAGTGACGGGGCCCGGGATAACGAGCAGTACTTC. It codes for CASSDGARDNEQYF. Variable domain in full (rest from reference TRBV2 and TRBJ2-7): EPEVTQTPSHQVTQMGQEVILRCVPISNHLYFYWYRQILGQKVEFLVSFYNNEISEKSEIFDDQFSVERPDGSNFTLKIRSTKLEDSAMYFCASSDGARDNEQYFGPGTRLTVT.

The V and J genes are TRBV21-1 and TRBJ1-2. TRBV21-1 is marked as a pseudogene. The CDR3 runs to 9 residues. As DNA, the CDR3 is TGTGCCAGCAGCCTCTCCTCCCTTTTC. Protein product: CASSLSSLF.

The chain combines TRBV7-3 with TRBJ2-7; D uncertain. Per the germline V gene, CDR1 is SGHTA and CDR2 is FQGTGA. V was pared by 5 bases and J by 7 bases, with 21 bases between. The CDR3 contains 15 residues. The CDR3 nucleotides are TGTGCCAGCAGCCGGTTCGGACCCATGGTGGGAGAGCAGTACTTC. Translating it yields CASSRFGPMVGEQYF.

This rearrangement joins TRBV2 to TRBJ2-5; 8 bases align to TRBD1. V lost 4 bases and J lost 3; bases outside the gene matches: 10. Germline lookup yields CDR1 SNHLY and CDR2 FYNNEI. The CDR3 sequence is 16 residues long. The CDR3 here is CASSGGLGQAEETQYF. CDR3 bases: TGTGCCAGCAGTGGGGGGCTGGGACAGGCAGAAGAGACCCAGTACTTC.

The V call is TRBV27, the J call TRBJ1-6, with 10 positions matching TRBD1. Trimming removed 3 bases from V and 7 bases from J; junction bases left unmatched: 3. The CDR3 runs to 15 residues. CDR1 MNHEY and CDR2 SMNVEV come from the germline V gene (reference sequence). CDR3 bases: TGTGCCAGCAGTTTGGGACAGGGGTACAATTCACCCCTCCACTTT. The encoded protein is CASSLGQGYNSPLHF.

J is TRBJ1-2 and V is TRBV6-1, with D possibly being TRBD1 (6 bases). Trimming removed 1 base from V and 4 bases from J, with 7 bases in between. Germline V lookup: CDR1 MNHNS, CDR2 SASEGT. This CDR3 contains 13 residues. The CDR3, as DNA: TGTGCCAGCAGTGAAGGAGGGGGCTATGGCTACACCTTC. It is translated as CASSEGGGYGYTF.

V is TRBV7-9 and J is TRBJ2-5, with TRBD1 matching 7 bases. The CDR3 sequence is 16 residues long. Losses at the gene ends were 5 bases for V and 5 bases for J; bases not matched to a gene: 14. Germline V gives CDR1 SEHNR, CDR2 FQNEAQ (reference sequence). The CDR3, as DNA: TGTGCCAGCAGCCCGCCCGGGACAGAGATACCGGAGACCCAGTACTTC. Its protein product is CASSPPGTEIPETQYF.

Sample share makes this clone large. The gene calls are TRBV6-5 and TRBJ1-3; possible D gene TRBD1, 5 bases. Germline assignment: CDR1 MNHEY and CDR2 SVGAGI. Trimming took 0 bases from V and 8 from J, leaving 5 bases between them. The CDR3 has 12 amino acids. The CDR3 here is CASSYSGDTIYF. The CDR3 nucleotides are TGTGCCAGCAGTTACTCGGGGGACACCATATATTTT.

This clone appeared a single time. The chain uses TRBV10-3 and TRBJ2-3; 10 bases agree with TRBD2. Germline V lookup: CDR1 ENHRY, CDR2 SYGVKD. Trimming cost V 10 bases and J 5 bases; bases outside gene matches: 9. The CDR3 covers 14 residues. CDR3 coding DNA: TGTGCCACTACTAGCGGGGTCTTACAAGATACGCAGTATTTT. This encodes CATTSGVLQDTQYF.

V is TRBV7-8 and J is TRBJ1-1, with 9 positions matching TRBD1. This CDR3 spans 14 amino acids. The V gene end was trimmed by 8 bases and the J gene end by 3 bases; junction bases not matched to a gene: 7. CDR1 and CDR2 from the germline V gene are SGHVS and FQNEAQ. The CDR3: CASGRDRDHTEAFF. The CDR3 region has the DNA TGTGCCAGCGGCCGGGACAGGGATCACACTGAAGCTTTCTTT.

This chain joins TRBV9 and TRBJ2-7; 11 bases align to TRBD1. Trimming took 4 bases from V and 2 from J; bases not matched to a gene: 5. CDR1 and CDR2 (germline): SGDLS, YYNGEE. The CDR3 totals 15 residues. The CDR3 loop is CASSPRDRGTYEQYF. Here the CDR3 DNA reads TGTGCCAGCAGCCCCCGGGACAGGGGGACCTACGAGCAGTACTTC.

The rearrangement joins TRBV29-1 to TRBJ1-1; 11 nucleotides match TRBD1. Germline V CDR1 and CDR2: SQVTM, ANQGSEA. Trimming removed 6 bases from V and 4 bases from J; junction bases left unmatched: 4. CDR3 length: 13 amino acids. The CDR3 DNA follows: TGCAGCGTCCGGACAGGGGGCCGCACTGAAGCTTTCTTT. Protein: CSVRTGGRTEAFF.

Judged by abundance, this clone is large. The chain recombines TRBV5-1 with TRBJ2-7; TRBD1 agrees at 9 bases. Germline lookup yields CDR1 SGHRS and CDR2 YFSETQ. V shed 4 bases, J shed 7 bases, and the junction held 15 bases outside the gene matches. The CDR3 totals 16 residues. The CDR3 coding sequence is TGCGCCAGCAGCACCCAACCGGGACAGGGAAACGGGGAGCAGTACTTC. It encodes CASSTQPGQGNGEQYF. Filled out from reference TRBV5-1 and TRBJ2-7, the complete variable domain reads KAGVTQTPRYLIKTRGQQVTLSCSPISGHRSVSWYQQTPGQGLQFLFEYFSETQRNKGNFPGRFSGRQFSNSRSEMNVSTLELGDSALYLCASSTQPGQGNGEQYFGPGTRLTVT.

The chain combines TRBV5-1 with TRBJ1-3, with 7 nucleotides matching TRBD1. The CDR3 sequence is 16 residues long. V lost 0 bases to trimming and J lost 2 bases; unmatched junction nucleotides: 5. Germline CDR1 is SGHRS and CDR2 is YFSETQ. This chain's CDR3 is CASSLEGATAGNTIYF. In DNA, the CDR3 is TGCGCCAGCAGCTTGGAGGGGGCGACTGCTGGAAACACCATATATTTT. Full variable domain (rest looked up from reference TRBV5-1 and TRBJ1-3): KAGVTQTPRYLIKTRGQQVTLSCSPISGHRSVSWYQQTPGQGLQFLFEYFSETQRNKGNFPGRFSGRQFSNSRSEMNVSTLELGDSALYLCASSLEGATAGNTIYFGEGSWLTVV.

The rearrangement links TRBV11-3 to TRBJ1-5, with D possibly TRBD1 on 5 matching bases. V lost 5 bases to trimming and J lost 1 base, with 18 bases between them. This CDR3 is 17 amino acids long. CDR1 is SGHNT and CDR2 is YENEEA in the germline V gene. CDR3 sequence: CASSPVEGGGSNQPQHF. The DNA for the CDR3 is TGTGCCAGCAGCCCAGTGGAGGGCGGGGGAAGCAATCAGCCCCAGCATTTT.

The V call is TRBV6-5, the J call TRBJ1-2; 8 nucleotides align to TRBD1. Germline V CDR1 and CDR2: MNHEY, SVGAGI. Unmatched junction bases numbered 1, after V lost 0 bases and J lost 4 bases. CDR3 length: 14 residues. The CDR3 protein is CASSYSDRAYGYTF. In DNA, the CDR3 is TGTGCCAGCAGTTACTCGGACAGGGCCTATGGCTACACCTTC.